The source of this T cell receptor (beta chain) is a study of T-cell reconstitution after alpha-beta-depleted transplantation in children. Per germline, CDR1 DFQATT and CDR2 SNEGSKA (reference sequence). The V and J ends lost 0 bases and 9 bases respectively, with 11 bases between them. The CDR3 is 13 amino acids. Preparation of the TCRbeta library was carried out with unique molecular identifiers. One entry per CDR3 protein results from TCRdb running MiXCR on the PCR reads. The sample has 200,000 to 250,000 distinct CDR3 sequences; approximately 12% are singletons. Ten or more counts support this clonotype.

This TCR derives from a human donor who donated a stem cell graft to a child with acute lymphoblastic leukemia. Sequencing used PBMCs from the stem cell graft donor, obtained from the stem cell graft. The chain carries TRBV20-1 and TRBJ1-4; possible D gene TRBD1, 5 bases. CDR3 nucleotide sequence: TGCAGTGCTAGAGATGGGCAGGACAAAAAACTGTTTTTT. This translates into CSARDGQDKKLFF.